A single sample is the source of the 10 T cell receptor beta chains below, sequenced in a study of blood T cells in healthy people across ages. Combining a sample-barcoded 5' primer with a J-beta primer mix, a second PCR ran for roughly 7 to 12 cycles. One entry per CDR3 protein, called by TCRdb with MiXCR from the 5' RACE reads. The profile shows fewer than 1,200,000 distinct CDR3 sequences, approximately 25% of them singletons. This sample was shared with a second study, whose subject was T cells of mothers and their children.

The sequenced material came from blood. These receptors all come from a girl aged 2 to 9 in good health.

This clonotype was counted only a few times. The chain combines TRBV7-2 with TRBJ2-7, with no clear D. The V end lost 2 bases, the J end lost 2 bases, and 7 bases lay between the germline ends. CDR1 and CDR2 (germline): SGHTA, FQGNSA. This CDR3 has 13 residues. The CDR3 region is CASSLLITYEQYF. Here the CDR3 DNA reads TGTGCCAGCAGCTTACTGATTACCTACGAGCAGTACTTC.

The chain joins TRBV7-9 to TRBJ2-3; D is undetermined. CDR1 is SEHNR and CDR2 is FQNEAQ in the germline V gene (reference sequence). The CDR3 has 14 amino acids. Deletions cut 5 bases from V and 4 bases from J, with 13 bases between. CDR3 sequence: CASSDLRSADTQYF. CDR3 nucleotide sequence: TGTGCCAGCAGCGATCTAAGATCCGCAGATACGCAGTATTTT.

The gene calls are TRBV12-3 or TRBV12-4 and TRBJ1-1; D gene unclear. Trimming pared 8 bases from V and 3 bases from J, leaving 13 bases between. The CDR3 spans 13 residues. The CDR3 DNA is TGTGCCAGCTCACGAATGGGTTACACTGAAGCTTTCTTT. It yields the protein CASSRMGYTEAFF.

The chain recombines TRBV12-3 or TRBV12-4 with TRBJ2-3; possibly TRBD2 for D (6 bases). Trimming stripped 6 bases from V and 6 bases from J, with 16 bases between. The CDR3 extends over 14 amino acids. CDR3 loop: CASSKTGVQDTQYF. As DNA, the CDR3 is TGTGCCAGCAGCAAAACGGGGGTACAGGATACGCAGTATTTT.

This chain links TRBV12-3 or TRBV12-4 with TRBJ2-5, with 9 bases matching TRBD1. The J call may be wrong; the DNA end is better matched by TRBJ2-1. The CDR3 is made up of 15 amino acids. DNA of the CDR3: TGTGCCAGCAGTCTCGACAGGGGGGAGGGTGGTGAGCAGTTCTTC. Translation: CASSLDRGEGGEQFF.

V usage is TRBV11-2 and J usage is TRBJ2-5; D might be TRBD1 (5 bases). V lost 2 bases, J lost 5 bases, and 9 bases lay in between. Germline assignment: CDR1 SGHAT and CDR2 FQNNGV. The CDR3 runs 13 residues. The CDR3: CASSLSGSETQYF. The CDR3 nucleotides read TGTGCCAGCAGCTTATCAGGGTCCGAGACCCAGTACTTC.

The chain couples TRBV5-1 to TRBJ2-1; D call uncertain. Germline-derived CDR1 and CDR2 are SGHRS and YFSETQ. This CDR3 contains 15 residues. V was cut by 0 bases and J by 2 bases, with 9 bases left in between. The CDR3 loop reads CASSLAKLPYNEQFF. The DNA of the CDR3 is TGCGCCAGCAGCTTGGCCAAGCTCCCCTACAATGAGCAGTTCTTC.

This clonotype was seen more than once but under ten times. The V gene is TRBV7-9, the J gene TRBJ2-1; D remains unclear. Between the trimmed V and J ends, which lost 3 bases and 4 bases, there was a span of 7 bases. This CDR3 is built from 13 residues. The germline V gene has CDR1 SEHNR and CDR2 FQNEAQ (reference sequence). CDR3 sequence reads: CASSFPPYNEQFF. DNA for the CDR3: TGTGCCAGCAGCTTTCCGCCGTACAATGAGCAGTTCTTC.

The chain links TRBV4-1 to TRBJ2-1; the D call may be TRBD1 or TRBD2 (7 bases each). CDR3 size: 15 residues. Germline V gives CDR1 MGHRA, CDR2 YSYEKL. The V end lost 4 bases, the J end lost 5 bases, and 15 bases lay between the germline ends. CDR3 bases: TGCGCCAGCAGCCCTTGGGGGGGACAGAACAATGAGCAGTTCTTC. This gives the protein CASSPWGGQNNEQFF.

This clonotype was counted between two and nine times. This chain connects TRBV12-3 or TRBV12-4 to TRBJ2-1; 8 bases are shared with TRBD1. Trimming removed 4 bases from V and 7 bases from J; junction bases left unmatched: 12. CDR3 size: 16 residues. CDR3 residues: CASSYQGAVGGNEQFF. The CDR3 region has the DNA TGTGCCAGCAGTTATCAGGGGGCCGTTGGTGGGAATGAGCAGTTCTTC.